Following are 16 T cell receptor beta chains from one sample sequenced in a study of CD4 T cells in relation to SARS-CoV-2 and coronaviruses. The antigens of these receptors remain unknown. The method was immunoSEQ multiplex PCR; TCRdb's version includes in-frame clones alone and lacks a portion of them. There are tens of thousands of clones in the sample; approximately 79% occur only once, and roughly an eighth lies in the top ten. Unexposed donor CD4+ T cells date from 2011-2018, before the COVID-19 pandemic. Isolation of CD4+ T cells took place after about eleven days in culture. The sample was CD4+ T cells from PBMCs, cultured in vitro. These receptors were collected from a human donor in good health.

The rearrangement links TRBV19 to TRBJ2-1; TRBD1 matches 9 bases. The CDR3 loop spans 13 amino acids. Germline V lookup: CDR1 LNHDA, CDR2 SQIVND (reference sequence). Trimming at V came to 11 bases and at J to 9 bases, leaving 11 bases not matched to a gene. For the CDR3, the DNA is TGTGCCGCCAGGGGACAGGGTGTGGGTGAGCAGTTCTTC. Translated, it gives CAARGQGVGEQFF.

The chain recombines TRBV29-1 with TRBJ2-2; the D gene is possibly TRBD1 (5 bases). V lost 6 bases and J 7 bases, leaving 9 bases between the germline ends. This CDR3 is 11 amino acids long. Germline V CDR1 and CDR2: SQVTM, ANQGSEA. CDR3 loop: CSVAGYGELFF. The CDR3 nucleotides are TGCAGCGTGGCAGGGTACGGGGAGCTGTTTTTT.

This clone has more than one count but fewer than ten. V gene TRBV7-2 combines with J gene TRBJ2-3; D unresolved. The CDR3 has 12 residues. The V gene's germline CDR1 is SGHTA and CDR2 FQGNSA. The V end lost 5 bases, the J end lost 2 bases, and 5 bases lay between the germline ends. As DNA, the CDR3 is TGTGCCAGCAGCCAGTCCACAGATACGCAGTATTTT. This sequence encodes CASSQSTDTQYF.

This clone was seen just once. The J gene is TRBJ2-7, the V gene TRBV19, with a weak D call TRBD1 (6 bases). The V gene lost 1 base and the J gene lost 1 base, with 11 bases spanning the gap. Per the germline V gene, CDR1 is LNHDA and CDR2 is SQIVND (reference sequence). CDR3 length: 15 residues. CDR3 DNA sequence: TGTGCCAGTAGTATAGTCGCGGACAGATCCTACGAGCAGTACTTC. It encodes CASSIVADRSYEQYF.

The rearrangement links TRBV6-1 to TRBJ2-5; D call uncertain. CDR3 length: 15 amino acids. Germline assignment: CDR1 MNHNS and CDR2 SASEGT. Trimming took 0 bases from V and 1 from J, leaving 9 bases between them. The CDR3 protein is CASSEASRVQETQYF. The CDR3 region has the DNA TGTGCCAGCAGTGAAGCGAGCCGGGTCCAAGAGACCCAGTACTTC.

The V gene is TRBV19, the J gene TRBJ2-1; D remains unclear. There are 14 residues in the CDR3. Germline V lookup: CDR1 LNHDA, CDR2 SQIVND (reference sequence). Trimming took 1 base from V and 4 from J, leaving 8 bases between them. CDR3 protein: CASSIGPGYNEQFF. CDR3 DNA: TGTGCCAGTAGTATAGGTCCCGGGTACAATGAGCAGTTCTTC.

V gene TRBV2 combines with J gene TRBJ1-1; D remains unclear. With 7 bases removed from V and 1 base from J, the gap between germline ends came to 13 bases. CDR1 and CDR2 (germline): SNHLY, FYNNEI. The CDR3 spans 14 residues. The CDR3 region is CASILAAGNTEAFF. The CDR3, as DNA: TGTGCCAGCATCCTCGCCGCGGGGAACACTGAAGCTTTCTTT.

This clone was found once. This chain joins TRBV20-1 and TRBJ1-6; D is possibly TRBD1 (6 bases). Trimming cost V 4 bases and J 11 bases, with 9 bases left between them. Germline V gene sequence: CDR1 DFQATT, CDR2 SNEGSKA (reference sequence). This CDR3 has 11 amino acids. CDR3 sequence reads: CSAKGEPPLHF. DNA for the CDR3: TGCAGTGCTAAGGGGGAGCCACCCCTCCACTTT.

The count of this clone is one. J is TRBJ1-2 and V is TRBV19; possible D gene TRBD1, 5 bases. Germline CDR1 LNHDA, CDR2 SQIVND (reference sequence). Trimming cost V 9 bases and J 0 bases, with 17 bases left between them. The CDR3 is made up of 15 amino acids. Here the CDR3 DNA reads TGTGCCAGCCGTTCGGGGGGTCGGGCTAACTATGGCTACACCTTC. It specifies CASRSGGRANYGYTF.

The genes are TRBV30 and TRBJ1-2; TRBD1 is a possible D gene (6 bases). Germline-derived CDR1 and CDR2 are GTSNPN and SVGIG (reference sequence). V was trimmed by 0 bases and J by 4 bases, leaving 12 bases between them. This CDR3 region has 14 residues. The CDR3 loop reads CAWSVEGVIYGYTF. CDR3 coding DNA: TGTGCCTGGAGTGTGGAGGGGGTGATCTATGGCTACACCTTC.

As regards this clone: In the same sample, other DNA sequences code for this CDR3. The V gene is TRBV7-2, the J gene TRBJ1-1, with 9 bases matching TRBD1. Germline CDR1 and CDR2: SGHTA and FQGNSA. The CDR3 is 14 amino acids. The V and J ends lost 3 bases and 4 bases, in that order; junction bases with no gene match: 3. The CDR3 coding sequence is TGTGCCAGCAGCTTGACAGGGGGGACCACTGAAGCTTTCTTT. It translates to CASSLTGGTTEAFF.

The chain uses TRBV19 and TRBJ1-5; 12 bases are a match to TRBD1. The CDR3 spans 16 residues. V lost 5 bases and J lost 3; bases outside the gene matches: 5. Per germline, CDR1 LNHDA and CDR2 SQIVND (reference sequence). The CDR3 nucleotides read TGTGCCAGTAGTGCAGGGACAGGGGGCCTCAATCAGCCCCAGCATTTT. The encoded protein is CASSAGTGGLNQPQHF.

The chain recombines TRBV3-1 (or the pseudogene TRBV3-2) with TRBJ2-3; D not resolved. There are 15 residues in the CDR3. CDR1 and CDR2 from the germline V gene are LGHDT and YNNKEL (reference sequence). V dropped 4 bases and J dropped 1 base, with 12 bases sitting between them. CDR3 sequence (DNA): TGTGCCAGCAGCCCCCGCCTAGGTCGCACAGATACGCAGTATTTT. Amino acids: CASSPRLGRTDTQYF.

The chain is built from TRBV28 and TRBJ1-2; TRBD1 might be the D (5 bases). This CDR3 is built from 14 residues. Trimming pared 6 bases from V and 4 bases from J, leaving 15 bases between. Germline V gives CDR1 MDHEN, CDR2 SYDVKM. CDR3 sequence: CASSPGLLIYGYTF. As DNA, the CDR3 is TGTGCCAGCAGCCCGGGACTGCTCATCTATGGCTACACCTTC.

V usage is TRBV30 and J usage is TRBJ1-3; TRBD1 is a possible D gene (6 bases). The V gene lost 1 base and the J gene lost 0 bases, with 13 bases spanning the gap. The CDR3 has 16 residues. The germline gives CDR1 GTSNPN, CDR2 SVGIG (reference sequence). The CDR3: CAWSGPDSTSGNTIYF. The DNA of the CDR3 is TGTGCCTGGAGTGGACCGGACAGCACCTCTGGAAACACCATATATTTT.

The chain couples TRBV19 to TRBJ1-2; D not resolved. The germline gives CDR1 LNHDA, CDR2 SQIVND (reference sequence). The V and J ends lost 0 bases and 4 bases respectively, with 6 bases between them. The CDR3 contains 13 residues. The DNA of the CDR3 is TGTGCCAGTAGTATAGATCGTCGCTATGGCTACACCTTC. As protein: CASSIDRRYGYTF.